This T cell receptor (beta chain) was identified during a study of a mutant IDH1 vaccine in newly diagnosed glioma. Regarding time point: week 5, during vaccination. Topical imiquimod was applied with each vaccine dose, which held 300 ug of mutant IDH1 20-mer peptide. The study enrolled donors with new WHO grade 3 or 4 IDH1-mutant, ATRX-lost astrocytomas. Profiled with immunoSEQ multiplex PCR; TCRdb holds only in-frame clones, not every one. The sample records 40,000 to 60,000 clones, just under 80% being singletons. This clone has a single count. Its antigen remains unidentified. The CDR3 totals 12 residues. Germline CDR1 and CDR2: SQVTM and ANQGSEA. V was shortened by 3 bases and J by 2 bases, with 7 bases between the two germline ends.

The source was PBMCs, collected from a glioma patient whose treatment included an IDH1 peptide vaccine. The TCR comes from a woman in her thirties or forties with glioma. The chain employs TRBV29-1 and TRBJ1-1; D gene unclear. In DNA, the CDR3 is TGCAGCGTTGACGGCGGTAACACTGAAGCTTTCTTT. This codes for CSVDGGNTEAFF.